This TCR beta chain derives from a study of blood T cell repertoires in COVID-19. The CDR3 length is 14 residues. CDR1 is MDHEN and CDR2 is SYDVKM in the germline V gene. Trimming shortened V by 7 bases and J by 8 bases, and 20 bases separated the two germline ends. Data came from immunoSEQ multiplex PCR; TCRdb stores just in-frame clones and leaves some out. The sample records about 410,000 clones, 75% to 90% being singletons. Sequenced: peripheral blood. The chain recombines TRBV28 with TRBJ1-2, with D maybe TRBD1 (6 bases). This TCR derives from a woman between 40 and 50 years old with COVID-19, enrolled during active disease. The CDR3 bases are TGTGCCAGCAACATCGACAGGAGAACGGGGGGCTACACCTTC. Its translation: CASNIDRRTGGYTF.